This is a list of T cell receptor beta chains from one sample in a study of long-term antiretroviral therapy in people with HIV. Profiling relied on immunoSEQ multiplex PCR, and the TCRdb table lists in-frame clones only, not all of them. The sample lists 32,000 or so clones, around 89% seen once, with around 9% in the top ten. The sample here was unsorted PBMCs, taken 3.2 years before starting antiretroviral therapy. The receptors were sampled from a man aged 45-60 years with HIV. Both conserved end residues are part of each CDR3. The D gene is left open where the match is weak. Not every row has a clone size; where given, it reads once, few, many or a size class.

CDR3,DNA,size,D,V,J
CASSVPGLYQDNEQFF,TGTGCCAGCAGCGTCCCCGGACTCTACCAAGACAATGAGCAGTTCTTC,once,.,TRBV9,TRBJ2-1
CASSLGGAGNQPQHF,TGTGCCAGCAGTCTCGGGGGGGCGGGCAATCAGCCCCAGCATTTT,.,.,TRBV6-5,TRBJ1-5
CASSQDRGPWQTQYF,TGCGCCAGCAGCCAAGATCGGGGGCCCTGGCAGACCCAGTACTTC,.,.,TRBV4-3,TRBJ2-5
CSGRDSGELFF,TGCAGCGGAAGGGACTCCGGGGAGCTGTTTTTT,.,.,TRBV29-1,TRBJ2-2
CASSSGEGSGEQYF,TGTGCCAGCAGTTCGGGGGAGGGCAGTGGCGAGCAGTACTTC,.,TRBD2,TRBV27,TRBJ2-7
CASTRLYEQYF,TGTGCCAGCACTCGATTGTACGAGCAGTACTTC,.,.,TRBV7-9,TRBJ2-7
CASSTGQFRASYEQYF,TGTGCCAGCAGCACGGGACAGTTCAGGGCCTCCTACGAGCAGTACTTC,.,TRBD1,TRBV5-6,TRBJ2-7
CASSAEGTDYNEQFF,TGTGCCAGCAGCGCCGAGGGGACAGACTACAATGAGCAGTTCTTC,.,TRBD1,TRBV7-3,TRBJ2-1
CATSTTGGKEKLFF,TGTGCCACCAGCACAACAGGGGGAAAGGAAAAACTGTTTTTT,.,TRBD1,TRBV10-3,TRBJ1-4
CASSVGFNGYTF,TGTGCCAGCAGCGTGGGGTTCAATGGCTACACCTTC,once,.,TRBV9,TRBJ1-2
CASSLQGHNYEQYF,TGTGCCAGCAGTCTGCAGGGACACAACTACGAGCAGTACTTC,.,.,TRBV6-5,TRBJ2-7
CASRSNRDRANTGELFF,TGCGCCAGCAGATCCAACCGGGACAGGGCGAACACCGGGGAGCTGTTTTTT,.,TRBD1,TRBV23-1,TRBJ2-2
CASSPRTDGSGELFF,TGTGCCAGTAGTCCCCGGACGGATGGTTCCGGGGAGCTGTTTTTT,medium-sized,.,TRBV19,TRBJ2-2
CASSLAGALQNIQYF,TGTGCCAGCAGCTTGGCCGGGGCTCTTCAAAACATTCAGTACTTC,.,.,TRBV5-5,TRBJ2-4
CASSYPPETFF,TGTGCCAGCAGTTATCCCCCGGAAACTTTCTTT,.,.,TRBV6-5,TRBJ1-1
CASSPGTSGRFGGEQFF,TGCGCCAGCAGCCCGGGGACTAGCGGGAGGTTCGGGGGTGAGCAGTTCTTC,.,TRBD2,TRBV5-1,TRBJ2-1
CASSREPGTDTQYF,TGTGCCAGCTCCCGTGAGCCGGGCACAGATACGCAGTATTTT,.,.,TRBV18,TRBJ2-3
CAWMWSRGGNSPLHF,TGTGCCTGGATGTGGAGCAGGGGCGGCAATTCACCCCTCCACTTT,.,.,TRBV30,TRBJ1-6
CASNTPRPGTSGRVAKNIQYF,TGTGCCAGCAACACACCCCGCCCCGGGACTAGCGGGAGGGTAGCCAAAAACATTCAGTACTTC,.,TRBD2,TRBV9,TRBJ2-4
CASSIVVAGEQYF,TGTGCCAGTAGTATAGTCGTAGCGGGGGAGCAGTACTTC,.,TRBD2,TRBV19,TRBJ2-7
CASSLISTNTGELFF,TGCGCCAGCAGCTTGATCTCCACGAACACCGGGGAGCTGTTTTTT,.,.,TRBV5-1,TRBJ2-2
CASSSEVAALTGYTF,TGTGCCAGCAGCTCCGAAGTCGCGGCCCTCACTGGCTACACCTTC,.,.,TRBV7-2,TRBJ1-2
CASSLGQGLVKQYF,TGTGCCAGCAGCTTGGGACAGGGCCTTGTGAAGCAGTACTTC,.,TRBD1,TRBV7-9,TRBJ2-7
CASSKWDRGDYYGYTF,TGTGCCAGCAGTAAGTGGGACAGGGGGGACTACTATGGCTACACCTTC,.,TRBD1,TRBV27,TRBJ1-2